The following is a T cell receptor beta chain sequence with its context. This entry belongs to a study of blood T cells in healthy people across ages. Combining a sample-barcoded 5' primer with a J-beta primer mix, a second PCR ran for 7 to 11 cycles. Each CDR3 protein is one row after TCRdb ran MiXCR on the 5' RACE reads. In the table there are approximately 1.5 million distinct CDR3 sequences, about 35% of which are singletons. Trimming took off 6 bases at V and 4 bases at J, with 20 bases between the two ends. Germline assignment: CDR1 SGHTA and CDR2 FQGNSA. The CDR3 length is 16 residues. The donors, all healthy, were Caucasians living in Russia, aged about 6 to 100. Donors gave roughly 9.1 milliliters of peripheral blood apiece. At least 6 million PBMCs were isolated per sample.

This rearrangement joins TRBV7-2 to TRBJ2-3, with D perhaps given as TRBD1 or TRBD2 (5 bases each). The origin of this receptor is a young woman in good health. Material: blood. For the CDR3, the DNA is TGTGCCAGCAGTCTACTGGGACGAACACCACCAGATACGCAGTATTTT. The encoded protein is CASSLLGRTPPDTQYF.